The 10 T cell receptor beta chains below all came from one sample that was sequenced in a study of blood T cell repertoires in COVID-19. Sequencing used immunoSEQ multiplex PCR; TCRdb keeps in-frame clones, though not all of them. This table holds 400,000 to 500,000 clones, around nine tenths found once. The sample taken for sequencing was PBMCs or T cells enriched from blood (not recorded which). The origin of the receptors is a young woman who had been exposed to COVID-19.

This clone has more than one count but fewer than ten. The chain has TRBV27 and TRBJ1-1; D is unclear. CDR3 length equals 14 residues. The germline CDR1 and CDR2 sequences are MNHEY and SMNVEV (reference sequence). V lost 2 bases and J lost 2, with 9 bases in between. The CDR3 reads CASSLESYNTEAFF. In DNA form, the CDR3 reads TGTGCCAGCAGTTTAGAGTCCTACAACACTGAAGCTTTCTTT.

The chain employs TRBV18 and TRBJ2-3; tentatively, D is TRBD2 (5 bases). The CDR3 spans 16 residues. V was trimmed by 1 base and J by 2 bases, leaving 13 bases between them. The germline V gene encodes CDR1 KGHSH and CDR2 LQKENI. Here the CDR3 DNA reads TGTGCCAGCTCACCACAACTAGTTCGGGCCACAGATACGCAGTATTTT. Its protein product is CASSPQLVRATDTQYF.

The chain has TRBV18 and TRBJ2-7; 8 nucleotides line up with TRBD2. The germline CDR1 and CDR2 sequences are KGHSH and LQKENI. J was trimmed by 4 bases and V by 3 bases; bases with no gene match: 17. The CDR3 contains 18 residues. The CDR3 loop reads CASSPRSAGGGNGYEQYF. The CDR3 DNA is TGTGCCAGCTCACCGCGGTCTGCGGGGGGAGGGAACGGATACGAGCAGTACTTC.

This clone is a singleton in its sample. J is TRBJ1-2 and V is TRBV27; 7 positions match TRBD1. The trim removed 5 bases at V and 4 bases at J, leaving 16 bases unmatched. The CDR3 is 17 residues long. Germline V lookup: CDR1 MNHEY, CDR2 SMNVEV (reference sequence). The CDR3 DNA reads TGTGCCAGCAGTATAACCGGGACAGCCACTTCAATCTATGGCTACACCTTC. The encoded protein is CASSITGTATSIYGYTF.

V gene TRBV28 combines with J gene TRBJ2-7, with TRBD1 identical over 9 bases. Germline V gives CDR1 MDHEN, CDR2 SYDVKM. V shed 5 bases and J 3 bases; nucleotides not matched to a gene: 8. This CDR3 region has 15 residues. In DNA, the CDR3 is TGTGCCAGCAGTGAGACGGGACAGGGTAACTACGAGCAGTACTTC. Amino acids: CASSETGQGNYEQYF.

DNA for the CDR3: TGTGCCAGCTCACTATTGGGACAGGGGAAACTCGCGAACACCGGGGAGCTGTTTTTT. Encoded protein: CASSLLGQGKLANTGELFF. J is TRBJ2-2 and V is TRBV18, with TRBD1 matching over 10 bases. Germline-derived CDR1 and CDR2 are KGHSH and LQKENI. The CDR3 totals 19 residues. The J segment lost 0 bases and the V segment lost 4 bases, leaving 11 bases of the junction unmatched.

The CDR3 here is CAKTSGRGTGELFF. The CDR3 DNA is TGTGCCAAAACTAGCGGGAGAGGTACCGGGGAGCTGTTTTTT. The V and J genes are TRBV3-1 (or the pseudogene TRBV3-2) and TRBJ2-2, with 11 bases aligning to TRBD2. The CDR3 length is 14 residues. The germline V gene has CDR1 LGHDT and CDR2 YNNKEL (reference sequence). V lost 10 bases to trimming and J lost 5 bases; unmatched junction nucleotides: 6.

The chain links TRBV29-1 to TRBJ1-2; tentatively, D is TRBD1 (5 bases). Trimming pared 7 bases from V and 7 bases from J, leaving 16 bases between. Germline V gene data show CDR1 as SQVTM and CDR2 as ANQGSEA. CDR3 length equals 12 residues. CDR3 sequence: CSGLGGDFGYTF. The CDR3 DNA reads TGCAGCGGCCTAGGAGGGGACTTTGGCTACACCTTC.

V gene TRBV2 combines with J gene TRBJ2-1, with 10 bases that match TRBD1. The length of the CDR3 is 17 residues. J was trimmed by 9 bases and V by 4 bases; bases with no gene match: 15. Germline lookup yields CDR1 SNHLY and CDR2 FYNNEI. The CDR3 nucleotides are TGTGCCAGCAGTGCACTCGGGACAGGGGTTAAGGCGGCTGAGCAGTTCTTC. This sequence encodes CASSALGTGVKAAEQFF. Full variable domain (missing parts from reference TRBV2 and TRBJ2-1): EPEVTQTPSHQVTQMGQEVILRCVPISNHLYFYWYRQILGQKVEFLVSFYNNEISEKSEIFDDQFSVERPDGSNFTLKIRSTKLEDSAMYFCASSALGTGVKAAEQFFGPGTRLTVL.

The genes are TRBV25-1 and TRBJ1-4; 9 positions match TRBD1. CDR3 length equals 15 residues. Germline V gene sequence: CDR1 MGHDK, CDR2 SYGVNS. V gave up 3 bases and J gave up 7 bases; unmatched junction bases: 6. The CDR3: CASSDQQGATEKLFF. CDR3 sequence (DNA): TGTGCCAGCAGTGATCAACAGGGGGCCACTGAAAAACTGTTTTTT.